The rows below give T cell receptor beta chains drawn from one sample of a study of control samples from healthy donors and cancer patients. The data were produced by immunoSEQ multiplex PCR, yet TCRdb's version contains in-frame clones alone and is incomplete. Of some 120,000 clones in the sample, around nine tenths were seen once. What was sequenced was blood. These receptors were collected from a woman aged 70-85 years in good health. CDR3s include the opening cysteine and the closing phenylalanine or tryptophan. The D gene is left open where the match is weak. Rows give clone size only sometimes, using once, few, many, or a class for an expanded clone.

size: NA; length: 15; D: TRBD2; V: TRBV3-1/TRBV3-2; J: TRBJ2-5; CDR3: CASSPLSGGGQAQYF; DNA: TGTGCCAGCAGCCCCCTCAGCGGGGGGGGGCAGGCCCAGTACTTC
size: NA; length: 15; D: NA; V: TRBV3-1/TRBV3-2; J: TRBJ1-6; CDR3: CASSQSGTADSPLHF; DNA: TGTGCCAGCAGCCAGTCCGGGACGGCCGATTCACCCCTCCACTTT
size: NA; length: 17; D: TRBD2; V: TRBV5-8; J: TRBJ2-3; CDR3: CASSPGTSGGATDTQYF; DNA: TGTGCCAGCAGCCCTGGGACTAGCGGGGGGGCCACAGATACGCAGTATTTT
size: NA; length: 14; D: NA; V: TRBV6-5; J: TRBJ1-2; CDR3: CASTTGRRLYGYTF; DNA: TGTGCCAGCACCACGGGGCGGAGACTTTATGGCTACACCTTC
size: NA; length: 15; D: TRBD1; V: TRBV14; J: TRBJ1-2; CDR3: CASSAFDREGYGYTF; DNA: TGTGCCAGCAGCGCCTTCGACAGGGAGGGATATGGCTACACCTTC
size: NA; length: 15; D: NA; V: TRBV5-4; J: TRBJ1-6; CDR3: CASSSPRGPNSPLHF; DNA: TGTGCCAGCAGCTCGCCCAGAGGCCCGAATTCACCCCTCCACTTT
size: NA; length: 16; D: NA; V: TRBV5-8; J: TRBJ2-3; CDR3: CASSLVQGAMGGTQYF; DNA: TGTGCCAGCAGCTTGGTCCAGGGCGCGATGGGGGGTACGCAGTATTTT
size: NA; length: 13; D: NA; V: TRBV12-3/TRBV12-4; J: TRBJ1-2; CDR3: CASSNRESGGYTF; DNA: TGTGCCAGCAGCAACAGGGAATCAGGAGGCTACACCTTC
size: NA; length: 14; D: TRBD2; V: TRBV7-2; J: TRBJ2-3; CDR3: CASSSGLPAETQYF; DNA: TGTGCCAGCAGCTCGGGACTACCCGCGGAAACGCAGTATTTT
size: NA; length: 20; D: NA; V: TRBV12-2; J: TRBJ2-3; CDR3: CARRSPPRTSGGNSADTQYF; DNA: TGTGCAAGGCGCTCCCCCCCCCGGACTAGCGGGGGGAATTCCGCAGATACGCAGTATTTT
size: NA; length: 15; D: NA; V: TRBV5-4; J: TRBJ2-5; CDR3: CASSYKQPDQETQYF; DNA: TGTGCCAGCAGCTACAAGCAACCGGATCAGGAGACCCAGTACTTC
size: NA; length: 13; D: TRBD1; V: TRBV19; J: TRBJ1-1; CDR3: CASSTYRGGEAFF; DNA: TGTGCCAGTAGTACCTACAGGGGCGGTGAAGCTTTCTTT
size: NA; length: 17; D: NA; V: TRBV6-8; J: TRBJ2-7; CDR3: CASSFPFRTIRPYEQYF; DNA: TGTGCCAGCAGTTTCCCCTTTAGGACAATAAGGCCCTACGAGCAGTACTTC
size: NA; length: 16; D: NA; V: TRBV19; J: TRBJ1-5; CDR3: CASSIASAYSNQPQHF; DNA: TGTGCCAGTAGTATCGCCAGCGCATATAGCAATCAGCCCCAGCATTTT
size: NA; length: 15; D: TRBD1; V: TRBV18; J: TRBJ1-2; CDR3: CASSPPGQESYGYTF; DNA: TGTGCCAGCTCACCCCCGGGACAGGAGAGCTATGGCTACACCTTC
size: NA; length: 13; D: NA; V: TRBV6-6; J: TRBJ1-1; CDR3: CASSYFGGSEAFF; DNA: TGTGCCAGCAGTTACTTCGGGGGCTCTGAAGCTTTCTTT
size: NA; length: 15; D: TRBD1; V: TRBV7-6; J: TRBJ2-7; CDR3: CASSLSVTGGYEQYF; DNA: TGTGCCAGCAGCTTAAGCGTGACAGGGGGTTACGAGCAGTACTTC
size: NA; length: 16; D: TRBD2; V: TRBV7-9; J: TRBJ2-3; CDR3: CASSLLLAVSTDTQYF; DNA: TGTGCCAGCAGCTTACTACTAGCGGTTAGCACAGATACGCAGTATTTT
size: few; length: 13; D: NA; V: TRBV12-3/TRBV12-4; J: TRBJ1-5; CDR3: CASSLARGQPQHF; DNA: TGTGCCAGCAGTTTAGCGCGGGGTCAGCCCCAGCATTTT
size: NA; length: 17; D: NA; V: TRBV7-3; J: TRBJ2-6; CDR3: CASSATGVHSGANVLTF; DNA: TGTGCCAGCAGCGCGACAGGAGTCCACTCTGGGGCCAACGTCCTGACTTTC
size: NA; length: 15; D: TRBD2; V: TRBV27; J: TRBJ2-7; CDR3: CASRDAVAGGYEQYF; DNA: TGTGCCAGCCGAGACGCGGTGGCGGGGGGGTACGAGCAGTACTTC
size: NA; length: 14; D: NA; V: TRBV7-9; J: TRBJ1-1; CDR3: CASSSQGISTEAFF; DNA: TGTGCCAGCAGCTCACAGGGAATTTCCACTGAAGCTTTCTTT
size: NA; length: 15; D: TRBD1; V: TRBV7-3; J: TRBJ2-3; CDR3: CASSLRPGGPDTQYF; DNA: TGTGCCAGCAGCTTACGGCCAGGGGGCCCAGATACGCAGTATTTT
size: few; length: 14; D: NA; V: TRBV5-1; J: TRBJ1-5; CDR3: CASSLEGRDKPQHF; DNA: TGCGCCAGCAGCTTGGAGGGTAGGGATAAGCCCCAGCATTTT
size: NA; length: 13; D: NA; V: TRBV4-1; J: TRBJ2-7; CDR3: CASSQKGPYEQYF; DNA: TGCGCCAGCAGCCAAAAGGGCCCCTACGAGCAGTACTTC
size: NA; length: 15; D: TRBD1; V: TRBV19; J: TRBJ2-1; CDR3: CASSIFQGAWNEQFF; DNA: TGTGCCAGTAGTATTTTTCAGGGGGCATGGAATGAGCAGTTCTTC
size: NA; length: 13; D: TRBD1; V: TRBV7-9; J: TRBJ1-6; CDR3: CASSLDRDSPLHF; DNA: TGTGCCAGCAGCTTGGACAGGGATTCACCCCTCCACTTT
size: NA; length: 18; D: TRBD2; V: TRBV24-1; J: TRBJ2-1; CDR3: CATSDPAASGGGYNEQFF; DNA: TGTGCCACCAGTGACCCCGCGGCTAGCGGGGGGGGATACAATGAGCAGTTCTTC
size: NA; length: 15; D: TRBD1; V: TRBV7-2; J: TRBJ1-2; CDR3: CASSLVAGGTGGYTF; DNA: TGTGCCAGCAGCTTAGTGGCAGGGGGTACGGGTGGCTACACCTTC